The rows below give T cell receptor beta chains drawn from one sample of a study of T cell changes during pregnancy in multiple sclerosis. The repertoire was sequenced with immunoSEQ multiplex PCR; TCRdb's copy has only in-frame clones and lacks some. The sample holds tens of thousands of clones; roughly 90% are singletons and the top ten take 0.35% to 0.5%. The material sequenced was CD4+ T cells from peripheral blood mononuclear cells, taken after pregnancy. These receptors were obtained from a female donor with multiple sclerosis, enrolled in a pregnancy study. The CDR3 runs from the conserved cysteine through the conserved F or W. The D gene is left open where the match is weak. Rows may omit the clone size; those that give it use once, few, many or a size class.

cdr3_length	d_call	j_call	v_call	clone_size	cdr3_aa	cdr3_nt
16	TRBD1	TRBJ1-5	TRBV28	NA	CASSLDRGRNNQPQHF	TGTGCCAGCAGTTTAGACAGGGGAAGGAACAATCAGCCCCAGCATTTT
15	TRBD2	TRBJ2-7	TRBV30	NA	CAWSSKTSVSYEQYF	TGTGCCTGGAGCTCCAAGACTAGCGTTTCCTACGAGCAGTACTTC
13	NA	TRBJ2-5	TRBV5-1	NA	CASSSRAQGTQYF	TGCGCCAGCAGCTCCCGGGCTCAGGGGACCCAGTACTTC
14	TRBD2	TRBJ2-7	TRBV10-3	NA	CAISWTSGENEQYF	TGTGCCATCAGTTGGACTAGCGGGGAAAACGAGCAGTACTTC
15	NA	TRBJ1-5	TRBV6-1	NA	CASSKGPVSNQPQHF	TGTGCCAGCAGTAAGGGGCCGGTTAGCAATCAGCCCCAGCATTTT
14	TRBD2	TRBJ2-7	TRBV5-5	NA	CASSSPLRENEQYF	TGTGCCAGCAGCTCCCCCTTGCGGGAGAACGAGCAGTACTTC
13	NA	TRBJ2-7	TRBV19	NA	CASSIRFPGEQYF	TGTGCCAGTAGTATTCGATTTCCGGGCGAGCAGTACTTC
14	TRBD1	TRBJ1-5	TRBV19	NA	CASSIGQGPAPQHF	TGTGCCAGTAGTATCGGACAGGGCCCGGCGCCCCAGCATTTT
16	TRBD1	TRBJ1-2	TRBV2	NA	CASSEGTGTTNYGYTF	TGTGCCAGCAGTGAAGGGACAGGGACAACCAACTATGGCTACACCTTC
12	NA	TRBJ1-4	TRBV28	NA	CASRTLGEKLFF	TGTGCCAGCAGGACACTAGGGGAAAAACTGTTTTTT
11	NA	TRBJ2-7	TRBV2	NA	CASSFSYEQYF	TGTGCCAGCAGTTTCAGCTACGAGCAGTACTTC
15	NA	TRBJ1-2	TRBV4-1	NA	CASSRRQETNYGYTF	TGCGCCAGCAGCCGAAGACAGGAGACTAACTATGGCTACACCTTC
15	TRBD2	TRBJ2-2	TRBV2	few	CARQGLAVNTGELFF	TGTGCCCGCCAAGGACTAGCGGTGAACACCGGGGAGCTGTTTTTT
17	NA	TRBJ2-6	TRBV2	NA	CASSERQEPTGANVLTF	TGTGCCAGCAGTGAACGACAGGAACCTACTGGGGCCAACGTCCTGACTTTC
15	NA	TRBJ1-1	TRBV28	NA	CASRGGDTSNTEAFF	TGTGCCAGCAGGGGGGGGGACACATCGAACACTGAAGCTTTCTTT
15	TRBD2	TRBJ2-7	TRBV7-9	NA	CASSFWTSGRIEQYF	TGTGCCAGCAGCTTTTGGACTAGCGGGAGGATAGAGCAGTACTTC
15	TRBD1	TRBJ2-1	TRBV7-7	once	CASSLEQGAYNEQFF	TGTGCCAGCAGCTTAGAGCAGGGGGCTTACAATGAGCAGTTCTTC
15	TRBD2	TRBJ2-3	TRBV5-1	NA	CASSGGVARADTQYF	TGCGCCAGCAGCGGGGGGGTGGCTAGGGCAGATACGCAGTATTTT
15	TRBD2	TRBJ2-3	TRBV5-1	NA	CASGTSGTRGDTQYF	TGCGCCAGCGGGACTAGCGGGACAAGGGGAGATACGCAGTATTTT
17	TRBD2	TRBJ2-3	TRBV4-2	NA	CASSDHGGSGRADTQYF	TGTGCCAGCAGCGACCACGGTGGTAGCGGGAGGGCGGATACGCAGTATTTT